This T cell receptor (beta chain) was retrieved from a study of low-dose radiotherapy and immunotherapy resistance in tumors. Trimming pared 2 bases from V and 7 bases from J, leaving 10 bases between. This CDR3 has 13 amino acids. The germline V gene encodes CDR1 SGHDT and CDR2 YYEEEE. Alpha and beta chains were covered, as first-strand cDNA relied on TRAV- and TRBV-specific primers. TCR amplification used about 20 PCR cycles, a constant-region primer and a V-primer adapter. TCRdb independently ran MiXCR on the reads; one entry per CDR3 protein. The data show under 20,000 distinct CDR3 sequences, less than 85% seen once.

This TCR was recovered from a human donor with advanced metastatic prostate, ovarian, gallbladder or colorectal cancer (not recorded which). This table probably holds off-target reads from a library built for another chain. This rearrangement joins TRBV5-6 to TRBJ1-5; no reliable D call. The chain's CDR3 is CASSFSVSQPQHF. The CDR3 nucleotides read TGTGCCAGCAGCTTTTCCGTGTCCCAGCCCCAGCATTTT.